Below are 8 T cell receptor beta chains sequenced from a single sample in a study of T cell responses to AZD1222 COVID-19 vaccine. Clones were sequenced by immunoSEQ multiplex PCR, and TCRdb holds only the in-frame ones, with some missing. The sample holds roughly 92,000 clones, less than 90% seen once. The material was peripheral blood, obtained 28 days after the second AZD1222 dose. All receptors come from an adult who received the AZD1222 COVID-19 vaccine.

V and J are TRBV5-8 and TRBJ1-2; the match to TRBD1 covers 10 bases. The CDR3 contains 16 residues. CDR1 is SGHTS and CDR2 is YDEGEE in the germline V gene. Trimming at V came to 4 bases and at J to 8 bases, leaving 14 bases not matched to a gene. The CDR3 DNA follows: TGTGCCAGCAGCCCTTTGGAAGGGACAGGGGAGTGGGGCTACACCTTC. Amino acids: CASSPLEGTGEWGYTF.

The rearrangement links TRBV12-3 or TRBV12-4 to TRBJ2-7; 7 bases agree with TRBD1. V was clipped by 8 bases and J by 0 bases; unmatched bases: 4. The CDR3 sequence is 13 residues long. The CDR3 spells CASGGQISYEQYF. CDR3 in DNA: TGTGCCAGCGGGGGACAGATCTCCTACGAGCAGTACTTC.

The rearrangement links TRBV6-5 to TRBJ1-1; D is unclear. The length of the CDR3 is 12 residues. CDR1 and CDR2 from the germline V gene are MNHEY and SVGAGI. The V end lost 8 bases, the J end lost 1 base, and 8 bases lay between the germline ends. The CDR3 coding sequence is TGTGCCAGCCTGGGGTCGAACACTGAAGCTTTCTTT. As protein: CASLGSNTEAFF.

The V call is TRBV27, the J call TRBJ2-3, with 7 bases identical to TRBD1. This CDR3 comprises 14 residues. V dropped 10 bases and J dropped 0; count of bases not matched to a gene: 7. Germline V gene lookup returns CDR1 MNHEY and CDR2 SMNVEV (reference sequence). This chain's CDR3 is CAIAPGQSTDTQYF. CDR3 coding DNA: TGTGCCATTGCGCCGGGACAGAGCACAGATACGCAGTATTTT.

The chain uses TRBV6-1 and TRBJ1-5; no reliable D call. V was shortened by 2 bases and J by 0 bases, with 5 bases between the two germline ends. The CDR3 contains 14 residues. CDR1 and CDR2 (germline): MNHNS, SASEGT. The CDR3, as DNA: TGTGCCAGCAGTGAACAGTATAGCAATCAGCCCCAGCATTTT. Translating it yields CASSEQYSNQPQHF.

This chain connects TRBV18 to TRBJ1-6, with 7 bases lining up with TRBD1. CDR3 length: 14 amino acids. The germline V gene encodes CDR1 KGHSH and CDR2 LQKENI. Trimming took 4 bases from V and 6 from J; bases not matched to a gene: 3. The CDR3 nucleotides are TGTGCCAGCTCACGGGACAGTTTTAATTCACCCCTCCACTTT. It encodes CASSRDSFNSPLHF.

This chain uses TRBV12-3 or TRBV12-4 with TRBJ1-3, with D unclear. Trimming left V 8 bases short and J 0 bases short, with 8 bases between. This CDR3 spans 13 amino acids. Here the CDR3 reads CASSPSSGNTIYF. Written as DNA, the CDR3 is TGTGCCAGCTCACCGAGCTCTGGAAACACCATATATTTT.

The V and J genes are TRBV7-3 and TRBJ2-1, with 8 bases fitting TRBD2. CDR3 size: 14 residues. Unmatched junction bases numbered 8, after V lost 5 bases and J lost 8 bases. Germline V CDR1 and CDR2: SGHTA, FQGTGA. CDR3 nucleotide sequence: TGTGCCAGCAGCCCCGGGGCGGGAGGTTATGAGCAGTTCTTC. Translated, it gives CASSPGAGGYEQFF.